This TCR beta chain was sequenced in a study of cytomegalovirus exposure and HLA in healthy donors. About the research overall: Earlier results showed 120 million or so unique TCR beta sequences derived from about 179 million T cells. Points from the study as a whole: The authors later linked a missense DCLRE1C variant to TCR beta V- and J-gene trimming. Association of approximately 16,000 TCR beta sequences with HLA alleles was found at 0.05 false discovery rate in a later analysis.

Primers included in the PCR were 60 Vbeta and 13 Jbeta primers. The assay was immunoSEQ multiplex PCR, and TCRdb's table has in-frame clones only and misses some. In the table there are roughly 190,000 clones, over 75% of which are singletons. The sample holds a few counts of this clone. Its antigen is unidentified. Other DNA sequences in the sample encode the same CDR3. V was shortened by 2 bases and J by 2 bases, with 12 bases between the two germline ends. This CDR3 contains 15 residues. The germline CDR1 and CDR2 sequences are SGHTA and FQGNSA. The sample taken for sequencing was PBMCs. This TCR came from a man between 45 and 60 years old in good health and CMV-seronegative. This chain joins TRBV7-2 and TRBJ2-5; D is possibly TRBD1 (6 bases). In DNA form, the CDR3 reads TGTGCCAGCAGCTTAAGCTGGGGGCGACAAGAGACCCAGTACTTC. Protein product: CASSLSWGRQETQYF.